Listed below are T cell receptor beta chains from one sample, sequenced in a study of vaccination and CD4 T cells after COVID-19. TCRdb re-called the PCR reads through MiXCR, storing one row per CDR3 protein. The table has some 14,000 distinct CDR3 sequences, approximately 52% seen once; the top ten hold approximately 9.1%. No antigen is known for these receptors. Sequenced material: CD4+ T cells from blood, cultured in vitro. Source of these receptors: a human donor who had recovered from COVID-19. Both conserved end residues are part of each CDR3. The D gene is left open where the match is weak. Clone size is not always given. Where it is, it says once, few, many or a class for expanded clones.

j_call: TRBJ1-3; cdr3_length: 16; d_call: NA; clone_size: NA; v_call: TRBV19; cdr3_nt: TGTGCCAGTAGTATAAAGGCGTGGGTTACTGGAAACACCATATATTTT; cdr3_aa: CASSIKAWVTGNTIYF
j_call: TRBJ2-1; cdr3_length: 15; d_call: TRBD2; clone_size: NA; v_call: TRBV2; cdr3_nt: TGTGCCAGCAGTGAAAGGAGCGGGGGCTACAATGAGCAGTTCTTC; cdr3_aa: CASSERSGGYNEQFF
j_call: TRBJ2-2; cdr3_length: 16; d_call: TRBD1; clone_size: few; v_call: TRBV10-3; cdr3_nt: TGTGCCATCAGTGAGTCGGACAGGGCGAACACCGGGGAGCTGTTTTTT; cdr3_aa: CAISESDRANTGELFF
j_call: TRBJ1-5; cdr3_length: 13; d_call: NA; clone_size: NA; v_call: TRBV5-6; cdr3_nt: TGTGCCAGCAGCTTACAGCCCCGAGGACCCCAGCATTTT; cdr3_aa: CASSLQPRGPQHF
j_call: TRBJ2-5; cdr3_length: 14; d_call: TRBD2; clone_size: NA; v_call: TRBV20-1; cdr3_nt: TGCAGTGCCCGCCGGGCGGGAGCCAGAGAGACCCAGTACTTC; cdr3_aa: CSARRAGARETQYF
j_call: TRBJ1-5; cdr3_length: 18; d_call: TRBD1; clone_size: NA; v_call: TRBV24-1; cdr3_nt: TGTGCCACCAGTGAGACGGGACAGGGGGCGCCTTTTGGCCAGCCCCAGCATTTT; cdr3_aa: CATSETGQGAPFGQPQHF
j_call: TRBJ1-5; cdr3_length: 14; d_call: NA; clone_size: NA; v_call: TRBV2; cdr3_nt: TGTGCCAGCAGTGATGGGTCAGAGGATCAGCCCCAGCATTTT; cdr3_aa: CASSDGSEDQPQHF
j_call: TRBJ1-1; cdr3_length: 13; d_call: NA; clone_size: NA; v_call: TRBV2; cdr3_nt: TGTGCCAGCAGTGGAAGGGGGTACACTGAAGCTTTCTTT; cdr3_aa: CASSGRGYTEAFF
j_call: TRBJ2-1; cdr3_length: 15; d_call: TRBD2; clone_size: NA; v_call: TRBV7-2; cdr3_nt: TGTGCCAGCAGCTTTGCCAACGGGAGGCTCAATGAGCAGTTCTTC; cdr3_aa: CASSFANGRLNEQFF
j_call: TRBJ1-5; cdr3_length: 14; d_call: NA; clone_size: NA; v_call: TRBV12-3/TRBV12-4; cdr3_nt: TGTGCCAGCAGTTTAGGGACACAAAATCAGCCCCAGCATTTT; cdr3_aa: CASSLGTQNQPQHF
j_call: TRBJ2-3; cdr3_length: 15; d_call: NA; clone_size: NA; v_call: TRBV12-3/TRBV12-4; cdr3_nt: TGTGCCAGCAGCTTCAGCGATACTAGCACAGATACGCAGTATTTT; cdr3_aa: CASSFSDTSTDTQYF
j_call: TRBJ1-3; cdr3_length: 16; d_call: NA; clone_size: NA; v_call: TRBV20-1; cdr3_nt: TGCAGTGCTAGAGATTGGGCGAAAAACTCTGGAAACACCATATATTTT; cdr3_aa: CSARDWAKNSGNTIYF
j_call: TRBJ2-7; cdr3_length: 13; d_call: NA; clone_size: NA; v_call: TRBV7-9; cdr3_nt: TGTGCCAGCAGCTTCACTTCTCAGGGCGAGCAGTACTTC; cdr3_aa: CASSFTSQGEQYF
j_call: TRBJ2-2; cdr3_length: 15; d_call: TRBD1; clone_size: NA; v_call: TRBV6-5; cdr3_nt: TGTGCCAGCAGTTATTCCGGGACAGGGGCCAGGGAGCTGTTTTTT; cdr3_aa: CASSYSGTGARELFF
j_call: TRBJ1-5; cdr3_length: 18; d_call: TRBD1; clone_size: NA; v_call: TRBV27; cdr3_nt: TGTGCCAGCAGTCACGATGACAGGGGGACGTATAGCAATCAGCCCCAGCATTTT; cdr3_aa: CASSHDDRGTYSNQPQHF
j_call: TRBJ1-1; cdr3_length: 15; d_call: TRBD1; clone_size: NA; v_call: TRBV5-4; cdr3_nt: TGTGCCAGCAGCTTACCCGGGACAGGGGTGGCTGAAGCTTTCTTT; cdr3_aa: CASSLPGTGVAEAFF
j_call: TRBJ1-2; cdr3_length: 13; d_call: TRBD1; clone_size: NA; v_call: TRBV20-1; cdr3_nt: TGCAGTGCCCGGAGAGGACAGGGCGAGGGCTACACCTTC; cdr3_aa: CSARRGQGEGYTF
j_call: TRBJ2-7; cdr3_length: 11; d_call: NA; clone_size: NA; v_call: TRBV20-1; cdr3_nt: TGCAGTGCTCTAATAGGCTACGAGCAGTACTTC; cdr3_aa: CSALIGYEQYF
j_call: TRBJ2-2; cdr3_length: 13; d_call: NA; clone_size: medium-sized; v_call: TRBV7-2; cdr3_nt: TGTGCCAGCAGACCTACAGGGACCGGGGAGCTGTTTTTT; cdr3_aa: CASRPTGTGELFF
j_call: TRBJ2-2; cdr3_length: 15; d_call: NA; clone_size: NA; v_call: TRBV28; cdr3_nt: TGTGCCAGCAGTTTATCGGTGGGAAACACCGGGGAGCTGTTTTTT; cdr3_aa: CASSLSVGNTGELFF
j_call: TRBJ2-3; cdr3_length: 11; d_call: NA; clone_size: NA; v_call: TRBV11-2; cdr3_nt: TGTGCCAGCAGCTTATCAGATACGCAGTATTTT; cdr3_aa: CASSLSDTQYF
j_call: TRBJ2-3; cdr3_length: 15; d_call: TRBD2; clone_size: NA; v_call: TRBV27; cdr3_nt: TGTGCCAGCAGTCCACTAGCGGGGACTTTCGATACGCAGTATTTT; cdr3_aa: CASSPLAGTFDTQYF
j_call: TRBJ2-7; cdr3_length: 12; d_call: NA; clone_size: few; v_call: TRBV2; cdr3_nt: TGTGCCAGCAGTGTACGGACAGACGAGCAGTACTTC; cdr3_aa: CASSVRTDEQYF
j_call: TRBJ1-2; cdr3_length: 13; d_call: TRBD1; clone_size: large; v_call: TRBV6-1; cdr3_nt: TGTGCCAGCAGGCGACAGGGGCCTTATGGCTACACCTTC; cdr3_aa: CASRRQGPYGYTF
j_call: TRBJ1-2; cdr3_length: 17; d_call: NA; clone_size: NA; v_call: TRBV11-3; cdr3_nt: TGTGCCAGCAGCTTGGATCTTATCACAGGCCGGAGATATGGCTACACCTTC; cdr3_aa: CASSLDLITGRRYGYTF
j_call: TRBJ1-1; cdr3_length: 17; d_call: NA; clone_size: NA; v_call: TRBV6-1; cdr3_nt: TGTGCCAGCAAAGATCTCAAGGGGGGCAGCTTGAACACTGAAGCTTTCTTT; cdr3_aa: CASKDLKGGSLNTEAFF
j_call: TRBJ1-6; cdr3_length: 15; d_call: NA; clone_size: few; v_call: TRBV19; cdr3_nt: TGTGCCAGTAGTACAGGGTTTGGGTCCAATTCACCCCTCCACTTT; cdr3_aa: CASSTGFGSNSPLHF
j_call: TRBJ1-2; cdr3_length: 14; d_call: TRBD1; clone_size: NA; v_call: TRBV6-5; cdr3_nt: TGTGCCAGCAGTTATAGGGGGCGCGACTATGGCTACACCTTC; cdr3_aa: CASSYRGRDYGYTF
j_call: TRBJ1-6; cdr3_length: 18; d_call: TRBD1; clone_size: NA; v_call: TRBV15; cdr3_nt: TGTGCCACCAGCAGAGCACAGGGGATGAGCTCCTATAATTCACCCCTCCACTTT; cdr3_aa: CATSRAQGMSSYNSPLHF
j_call: TRBJ2-7; cdr3_length: 16; d_call: TRBD1; clone_size: NA; v_call: TRBV6-5; cdr3_nt: TGTGCCAGCAGTTACGGGCGACCGACAGGGCATCTCGAGCAGTACTTC; cdr3_aa: CASSYGRPTGHLEQYF
j_call: TRBJ2-2; cdr3_length: 14; d_call: TRBD1; clone_size: NA; v_call: TRBV5-1; cdr3_nt: TGCGCCAGCAGCGAAAAGGGGGCAACCGGGGAGCTGTTTTTT; cdr3_aa: CASSEKGATGELFF
j_call: TRBJ2-1; cdr3_length: 14; d_call: NA; clone_size: NA; v_call: TRBV20-1; cdr3_nt: TGCAGTGCTAGAGTCCGGTCCACCTACAATGAGCAGTTCTTC; cdr3_aa: CSARVRSTYNEQFF
j_call: TRBJ1-1; cdr3_length: 16; d_call: NA; clone_size: few; v_call: TRBV11-2; cdr3_nt: TGTGCCAGCAGCTTTAGAACGACAGGACTTAACACTGAAGCTTTCTTT; cdr3_aa: CASSFRTTGLNTEAFF
j_call: TRBJ2-3; cdr3_length: 17; d_call: NA; clone_size: NA; v_call: TRBV11-3; cdr3_nt: TGTGCCAGCAGCCTTGCGTCCCATGGGGGGATCACAGATACGCAGTATTTT; cdr3_aa: CASSLASHGGITDTQYF
j_call: TRBJ2-1; cdr3_length: 15; d_call: TRBD1; clone_size: NA; v_call: TRBV19; cdr3_nt: TGTGCCAGTAGTTGGGGACAGGGGGCTTTGGATGAGCAGTTCTTC; cdr3_aa: CASSWGQGALDEQFF
j_call: TRBJ2-1; cdr3_length: 15; d_call: NA; clone_size: NA; v_call: TRBV19; cdr3_nt: TGTGCCAGTAAAATTCGGGCAGCGGACTACAATGAGCAGTTCTTC; cdr3_aa: CASKIRAADYNEQFF
j_call: TRBJ2-2; cdr3_length: 15; d_call: TRBD2; clone_size: NA; v_call: TRBV20-1; cdr3_nt: TGCAGTGCATCTGCTAGCGGGAGGGCCGTCGGGGAGCTGTTTTTT; cdr3_aa: CSASASGRAVGELFF
j_call: TRBJ1-5; cdr3_length: 16; d_call: NA; clone_size: NA; v_call: TRBV6-2/TRBV6-3; cdr3_nt: TGTGCCAGCAGTTACGAGGGGGTGGGTAGCAATCAGCCCCAGCATTTT; cdr3_aa: CASSYEGVGSNQPQHF
j_call: TRBJ2-7; cdr3_length: 14; d_call: TRBD2; clone_size: NA; v_call: TRBV15; cdr3_nt: TGTGCCACCAGCAGGACTAGCGGGAGAAGCGAGCAGTACTTC; cdr3_aa: CATSRTSGRSEQYF
j_call: TRBJ1-1; cdr3_length: 15; d_call: NA; clone_size: NA; v_call: TRBV27; cdr3_nt: TGTGCCAGCAGCCCATTTGGGGCAGGGATGACTGAAGCTTTCTTT; cdr3_aa: CASSPFGAGMTEAFF
j_call: TRBJ1-2; cdr3_length: 12; d_call: NA; clone_size: medium-sized; v_call: TRBV24-1; cdr3_nt: TGTGCCACCAGTGATTTCAAGGGTGGCTACACCTTC; cdr3_aa: CATSDFKGGYTF
j_call: TRBJ2-5; cdr3_length: 15; d_call: NA; clone_size: once; v_call: TRBV20-1; cdr3_nt: TGCAGTGCTAGAGTGGGTGGGGCTGACCAAGAGACCCAGTACTTC; cdr3_aa: CSARVGGADQETQYF
j_call: TRBJ2-7; cdr3_length: 17; d_call: TRBD2; clone_size: NA; v_call: TRBV5-4; cdr3_nt: TGTGCCAGCAGCTTGGGCCGAGGGGCGGGGGAGCGTTACGAGCAGTACTTC; cdr3_aa: CASSLGRGAGERYEQYF
j_call: TRBJ1-2; cdr3_length: 15; d_call: NA; clone_size: NA; v_call: TRBV11-2; cdr3_nt: TGTGCCAGCAGCCTAGGCCAGGTCAAAACCTATGGCTACACCTTC; cdr3_aa: CASSLGQVKTYGYTF
j_call: TRBJ2-5; cdr3_length: 15; d_call: TRBD1; clone_size: once; v_call: TRBV2; cdr3_nt: TGTGCCAGCAGTGATATGGGACAGGGACAAGAGACCCAGTACTTC; cdr3_aa: CASSDMGQGQETQYF
j_call: TRBJ2-1; cdr3_length: 14; d_call: NA; clone_size: NA; v_call: TRBV6-1; cdr3_nt: TGTGCCAGCAGTGAAGTCGGGGGATACAATGAGCAGTTCTTC; cdr3_aa: CASSEVGGYNEQFF
j_call: TRBJ1-5; cdr3_length: 13; d_call: NA; clone_size: few; v_call: TRBV7-2; cdr3_nt: TGTGCCAGCAGCCCCGATTACAATCAGCCCCAGCATTTT; cdr3_aa: CASSPDYNQPQHF
j_call: TRBJ1-2; cdr3_length: 14; d_call: TRBD1; clone_size: few; v_call: TRBV6-5; cdr3_nt: TGTGCCAGCAGTTACGAGACAGGGAACTATGGCTACACCTTC; cdr3_aa: CASSYETGNYGYTF
j_call: TRBJ1-5; cdr3_length: 17; d_call: NA; clone_size: NA; v_call: TRBV27; cdr3_nt: TGTGCCAGCAGTTTCCGTAGAGAGGGGACCCGAACGCGGCCCCAGCATTTT; cdr3_aa: CASSFRREGTRTRPQHF
j_call: TRBJ2-7; cdr3_length: 16; d_call: NA; clone_size: NA; v_call: TRBV6-1; cdr3_nt: TGTGCCAGCAGCCCCTGGGGGCGGGGGAGCTCCTACGAGCAGTACTTC; cdr3_aa: CASSPWGRGSSYEQYF
j_call: TRBJ2-1; cdr3_length: 15; d_call: TRBD2; clone_size: few; v_call: TRBV7-9; cdr3_nt: TGTGCCAGCAGCCGAGGGACTAGCGCCTACAATGAGCAGTTCTTC; cdr3_aa: CASSRGTSAYNEQFF
j_call: TRBJ1-4; cdr3_length: 16; d_call: TRBD1; clone_size: NA; v_call: TRBV6-5; cdr3_nt: TGTGCCAGCAGTTACTCAACAACAGGGGGCGGAGAAAAACTGTTTTTT; cdr3_aa: CASSYSTTGGGEKLFF
j_call: TRBJ1-5; cdr3_length: 14; d_call: NA; clone_size: NA; v_call: TRBV28; cdr3_nt: TGTGCCAGCAGTTTAGAGTCCAGATTAAAGCCCCAGCATTTT; cdr3_aa: CASSLESRLKPQHF
j_call: TRBJ2-1; cdr3_length: 15; d_call: TRBD2; clone_size: NA; v_call: TRBV6-5; cdr3_nt: TGTGCCAGCAGTTATGGCGGGAGCTCCTACAATGAGCAGTTCTTC; cdr3_aa: CASSYGGSSYNEQFF
j_call: TRBJ1-6; cdr3_length: 15; d_call: NA; clone_size: NA; v_call: TRBV19; cdr3_nt: TGTGCCAGTAGTATAGGGGGTTCCTATAATTCACCCCTCCACTTT; cdr3_aa: CASSIGGSYNSPLHF
j_call: TRBJ1-6; cdr3_length: 14; d_call: NA; clone_size: NA; v_call: TRBV28; cdr3_nt: TGTGCCAGCCGTAGTACGTACAGGGATTCACCCCTCCACTTT; cdr3_aa: CASRSTYRDSPLHF